One and the same sample provided the 21 T cell receptor beta chains below, sequenced in a study of chemoradiotherapy in HPV16-positive cancers. This table comes from immunoSEQ multiplex PCR, and its TCRdb copy is limited to in-frame clones, with some not included. Of 4,500 to 5,500 clones listed, about 96% are singletons. The starting material was tumor tissue, obtained from a patient who underwent chemoradiotherapy. The receptors here all came from a human donor with HPV-associated anogenital cancer.

V is TRBV5-4 and J is TRBJ2-7, with 8 bases that match TRBD2. The CDR3 has 12 amino acids. Germline CDR1 reads SGHNT; CDR2 reads YYREEE (reference sequence). Trimming at V came to 3 bases and at J to 8 bases, leaving 4 bases not matched to a gene. The CDR3 coding sequence is TGTGCCAGCAGCTCTGGACTAGCAAAGCAGTACTTC. Its protein product is CASSSGLAKQYF.

The V call is TRBV19, the J call TRBJ1-5; D gene ambiguous. The germline V and J ends were trimmed by 4 bases and 2 bases, with 15 bases remaining between them. This CDR3 region has 16 residues. CDR1 and CDR2 from the germline V gene are LNHDA and SQIVND (reference sequence). The CDR3 spells CASSNIGGLGNQPQHF. The DNA of the CDR3 is TGTGCCAGTAGTAATATCGGAGGGCTGGGCAATCAGCCCCAGCATTTT.

This clone came up once. The chain links TRBV27 to TRBJ1-5; TRBD1 matches at 7 bases. V shed 0 bases and J 3 bases; nucleotides not matched to a gene: 11. Germline V gene lookup returns CDR1 MNHEY and CDR2 SMNVEV (reference sequence). This CDR3 has 18 amino acids. The CDR3 sequence: CASSLSPLGQAFNQPQHF. DNA of the CDR3: TGTGCCAGCAGTTTATCCCCCCTAGGACAGGCGTTCAATCAGCCCCAGCATTTT.

The rearrangement links TRBV5-6 to TRBJ2-7, with 13 bases matching TRBD2. Germline assignment: CDR1 SGHDT and CDR2 YYEEEE. The CDR3 runs to 14 residues. Losses at the gene ends were 4 bases for V and 12 bases for J; bases not matched to a gene: 10. The chain's CDR3 is CASSSGLAGESRYF. The CDR3 DNA reads as TGTGCCAGCAGCAGTGGACTAGCGGGAGAGTCCCGGTACTTC.

This clone was found once. This rearrangement joins TRBV28 to TRBJ2-2, with D tentatively TRBD2 (6 bases). The CDR3 totals 13 residues. Trimming stripped 8 bases from V and 5 bases from J, with 12 bases between. Per germline, CDR1 MDHEN and CDR2 SYDVKM. Here the CDR3 reads CASQTSNTGELFF. For the CDR3, the DNA is TGTGCCAGCCAGACTAGTAATACCGGGGAGCTGTTTTTT.

This chain connects TRBV30 to TRBJ2-2, with D perhaps TRBD2 (6 bases). The V and J ends lost 3 bases and 4 bases respectively, with 24 bases between them. Germline CDR1 is GTSNPN and CDR2 is SVGIG (reference sequence). The CDR3 spans 18 residues. The CDR3, as DNA: TGTGCCTGGAGGTCGCTGAGGCTTGCGGGAAGAGGCACCGGGGAGCTGTTTTTT. It yields the protein CAWRSLRLAGRGTGELFF.

The chain couples TRBV29-1 to TRBJ1-4, with D perhaps matching TRBD1 (5 bases). Trimming took off 7 bases at V and 8 bases at J, with 14 bases between the two ends. Germline CDR1 reads SQVTM; CDR2 reads ANQGSEA. This CDR3 has 12 residues. Written as DNA, the CDR3 is TGCAGCGCCGGGGGTTGGGGAGAAAAACTGTTTTTT. It translates to CSAGGWGEKLFF.

The chain carries TRBV19 and TRBJ2-3; 10 bases agree with TRBD2. Germline V gene data show CDR1 as LNHDA and CDR2 as SQIVND (reference sequence). V lost 6 bases to trimming and J lost 2 bases; unmatched junction nucleotides: 8. CDR3 size: 16 residues. The CDR3 is CASSSASGGPTDTQYF. Written as DNA, the CDR3 is TGTGCCAGTAGCTCGGCTAGCGGGGGACCCACAGATACGCAGTATTTT. Filled out from reference TRBV19 and TRBJ2-3, the complete variable domain reads DGGITQSPKYLFRKEGQNVTLSCEQNLNHDAMYWYRQDPGQGLRLIYYSQIVNDFQKGDIAEGYSVSREKKESFPLTVTSAQKNPTAFYLCASSSASGGPTDTQYFGPGTRLTVL.

This clone has only a few counts. The chain recombines TRBV9 with TRBJ2-7; D is unclear. The CDR3 runs 14 residues. Germline V gives CDR1 SGDLS, CDR2 YYNGEE. Trimming removed 0 bases from V and 2 bases from J, with 9 bases in between. DNA for the CDR3: TGTGCCAGCAGCGTAGTGGGGAACGCCTACGAGCAGTACTTC. It codes for CASSVVGNAYEQYF.

This clone was detected only once. The chain uses TRBV6-1 and TRBJ1-1, with 8 bases fitting TRBD1. The length of the CDR3 is 15 residues. Germline V CDR1 and CDR2: MNHNS, SASEGT. V was pared by 2 bases and J by 5 bases, with 7 bases of the junction left unmatched. This chain's CDR3 is CASSERQGARTEAFF. The CDR3 region has the DNA TGTGCCAGCAGTGAACGCCAGGGGGCAAGGACTGAAGCTTTCTTT.

V gene TRBV29-1 combines with J gene TRBJ1-1; no definite D call. Trimming took 5 bases from V and 0 from J, leaving 16 bases between them. The CDR3 contains 15 residues. Germline values: CDR1 SQVTM, CDR2 ANQGSEA. The chain's CDR3 is CSVPPTGRLNTEAFF. Here the CDR3 DNA reads TGCAGCGTTCCACCTACCGGACGGCTGAACACTGAAGCTTTCTTT.

The chain couples TRBV29-1 to TRBJ2-7; 11 bases fit TRBD1. V lost 7 bases to trimming and J lost 4 bases; unmatched junction nucleotides: 9. Germline V gene sequence: CDR1 SQVTM, CDR2 ANQGSEA. The CDR3 sequence is 14 residues long. The CDR3 sequence is CSATKGTGGYEQYF. The CDR3, as DNA: TGCAGCGCAACGAAAGGGACAGGGGGGTACGAGCAGTACTTC.

The CDR3 DNA is TGTGCCAGTAGTATCGTACCCGGGACCCGCTACGAGCAGTACTTC. Protein: CASSIVPGTRYEQYF. This chain joins TRBV19 and TRBJ2-7; D is perhaps TRBD1 or TRBD2 (5 bases each). The V end lost 3 bases, the J end lost 3 bases, and 15 bases lay between the germline ends. Germline V gene sequence: CDR1 LNHDA, CDR2 SQIVND (reference sequence). CDR3 length: 15 residues.

This chain joins TRBV6-6 and TRBJ1-5; D remains unclear. Per the germline V gene, CDR1 is MNHNY and CDR2 is SVGAGI (reference sequence). V was cut by 7 bases and J by 0 bases, with 16 bases left in between. The CDR3 is 16 residues long. The CDR3 here is CASTLGGFYSNQPQHF. In nucleotides, the CDR3 is TGTGCCAGCACTCTGGGAGGTTTTTATAGCAATCAGCCCCAGCATTTT.

The J gene is TRBJ2-3, the V gene TRBV4-2; possible D gene TRBD2, 6 bases. With 3 bases removed from V and 8 bases from J, the gap between germline ends came to 18 bases. The germline V gene has CDR1 LGHNA and CDR2 YNFKEQ. The CDR3 contains 15 residues. The CDR3 region is CASSQLANEMATQYF. CDR3 in DNA: TGTGCCAGCAGCCAGCTAGCGAATGAGATGGCTACGCAGTATTTT.

The chain links TRBV13 to TRBJ1-4; D unclear. CDR3 length: 14 amino acids. The V end was cut by 2 bases, the J end by 7 bases, with 11 bases between. Per the germline V gene, CDR1 is PRHDT and CDR2 is FYEKMQ (reference sequence). CDR3: CASSLHSVGEKLFF. The CDR3 DNA reads as TGTGCCAGCAGCTTACACAGTGTGGGTGAAAAACTGTTTTTT. Looking up the rest from reference TRBV13 and TRBJ1-4 gives the full variable domain: AAGVIQSPRHLIKEKRETATLKCYPIPRHDTVYWYQQGPGQDPQFLISFYEKMQSDKGSIPDRFSAQQFSDYHSELNMSSLELGDSALYFCASSLHSVGEKLFFGSGTQLSVL.

The V call is TRBV29-1, the J call TRBJ2-5; D possibly corresponds to TRBD1 (6 bases). The CDR3 spans 14 residues. Trimming cost V 4 bases and J 1 base, with 13 bases left between them. Looked up from germline, CDR1 is SQVTM and CDR2 is ANQGSEA. The CDR3 loop is CSVGGTLRQETQYF. The CDR3 nucleotides are TGCAGCGTTGGAGGGACACTGCGCCAAGAGACCCAGTACTTC. Using reference TRBV29-1 and TRBJ2-5 for the parts outside the CDR3, the full variable domain is SAVISQKPSRDICQRGTSLTIQCQVDSQVTMMFWYRQQPGQSLTLIATANQGSEATYESGFVIDKFPISRPNLTFSTLTVSNMSPEDSSIYLCSVGGTLRQETQYFGPGTRLLVL.

This chain uses TRBV2 with TRBJ2-3; 10 bases match TRBD2. There are 14 residues in the CDR3. Germline CDR1 and CDR2: SNHLY and FYNNEI. With V trimmed by 6 bases and J by 6 bases, 6 bases remained unmatched. The CDR3 nucleotides read TGTGCCAGCAGAGCTAGCGGGGGAGGGGATACGCAGTATTTT. It codes for CASRASGGGDTQYF.

The chain uses TRBV5-1 and TRBJ2-7; 11 bases match TRBD1. The length of the CDR3 is 16 residues. Germline CDR1 is SGHRS and CDR2 is YFSETQ. The V gene end was trimmed by 0 bases and the J gene end by 3 bases; junction bases not matched to a gene: 5. Here the CDR3 reads CASSLDGQGALYEQYF. The CDR3 DNA follows: TGCGCCAGCAGCTTGGACGGACAGGGGGCTCTCTACGAGCAGTACTTC.

The CDR3 here is CASSSPGVAGAGELFF. The CDR3 DNA is TGTGCCAGCAGCTCCCCGGGGGTAGCGGGAGCCGGGGAGCTGTTTTTT. The chain joins TRBV9 to TRBJ2-2, with 9 bases fitting TRBD2. The CDR3 length is 16 residues. CDR1 is SGDLS and CDR2 is YYNGEE in the germline V gene. J lost 6 bases, V lost 4 bases, and 10 bases had no gene match.

The chain couples TRBV7-9 to TRBJ2-5; the match to TRBD2 covers 12 bases. Germline assignment: CDR1 SEHNR and CDR2 FQNEAQ (reference sequence). The CDR3 loop spans 15 amino acids. V lost 5 bases, J lost 3 bases, and 4 bases stayed unmatched. The CDR3 coding sequence is TGTGCCAGCAGCAAACGACTAGCGGGGGAAGAGACCCAGTACTTC. Translating gives CASSKRLAGEETQYF.